The 30 T cell receptor beta chains below come from one sample, sequenced in a study of graft-versus-host responses after intestinal transplantation. Their target antigens are unknown. Assay: immunoSEQ multiplex PCR; the TCRdb copy retains only in-frame clones and omits some. This table has 85,000 to 100,000 clones, about 94% appearing once. The sample here was unstimulated CD4+ T cells sorted from spleen or lymph node cells, taken before intestinal transplant. These receptors all come from a human donor who received an intestinal transplant.

The chain has TRBV7-2 and TRBJ2-7, with 7 bases matching TRBD1. The CDR3 has 16 residues. Trimming at V came to 4 bases and at J to 2 bases, leaving 11 bases not matched to a gene. Germline V gene lookup returns CDR1 SGHTA and CDR2 FQGNSA. The CDR3 nucleotides read TGTGCCAGCAGCTCGGGACCCGGGACAGTGACCTACGAGCAGTACTTC. Translated, it gives CASSSGPGTVTYEQYF.

The chain links TRBV30 to TRBJ1-4; a possible D gene is TRBD1 (6 bases). This CDR3 contains 16 residues. The germline V gene encodes CDR1 GTSNPN and CDR2 SVGIG (reference sequence). Trimming left V 1 base short and J 4 bases short, with 16 bases between. Here the CDR3 reads CAWSEQGPEYNEKLFF. Written as DNA, the CDR3 is TGTGCCTGGAGTGAACAGGGACCCGAATATAATGAAAAACTGTTTTTT. Combining the CDR3 with reference TRBV30 and TRBJ1-4 gives the whole variable domain SQTIHQWPATLVQPVGSPLSLECTVEGTSNPNLYWYRQAAGRGLQLLFYSVGIGQISSEVPQNLSASRPQDRQFILSSKKLLLSDSGFYLCAWSEQGPEYNEKLFFGSGTQLSVL.

The chain employs TRBV5-1 and TRBJ2-7; TRBD1 matches 7 bases. The germline gives CDR1 SGHRS, CDR2 YFSETQ. The CDR3 consists of 14 residues. V dropped 4 bases and J dropped 2; count of bases not matched to a gene: 6. The CDR3 DNA reads as TGCGCCAGCAGCGTACGGGACAGCGCCTACGAGCAGTACTTC. It specifies CASSVRDSAYEQYF.

There are a few counts of this clone. The genes are TRBV7-9 and TRBJ2-5; TRBD2 matches at 7 bases. Germline loops: CDR1 SEHNR, CDR2 FQNEAQ (reference sequence). The length of the CDR3 is 13 residues. V gave up 1 base and J gave up 5 bases; unmatched junction bases: 1. CDR3 nucleotides: TGTGCCAGCAGCTTAGTCGGGGGGGAGACCCAGTACTTC. Amino acids: CASSLVGGETQYF.

J is TRBJ2-1 and V is TRBV10-1; 7 positions match TRBD2. Unmatched junction bases numbered 12, after V lost 0 bases and J lost 10 bases. Per germline, CDR1 WNHNN and CDR2 SYGVQD (reference sequence). This CDR3 is built from 16 residues. The CDR3 DNA sequence: TGCGCCAGCAGTGAGTCCAGTGGACTAGTCTTTCGGGAGCAGTTCTTC. Protein sequence: CASSESSGLVFREQFF.

This clone was detected only once. The gene calls are TRBV5-6 and TRBJ2-1; D remains unclear. V lost 0 bases and J lost 10, with 14 bases in between. The CDR3 loop spans 14 amino acids. Per the germline V gene, CDR1 is SGHDT and CDR2 is YYEEEE. CDR3 in amino acids: CASSLVFLVGEQFF. The CDR3 coding sequence is TGTGCCAGCAGCTTGGTCTTCCTAGTCGGAGAGCAGTTCTTC.

The chain has TRBV19 and TRBJ2-1; the match to TRBD2 covers 11 bases. V was clipped by 6 bases and J by 0 bases; unmatched bases: 4. The CDR3 consists of 16 residues. The germline V gene encodes CDR1 LNHDA and CDR2 SQIVND (reference sequence). CDR3 DNA: TGTGCCAGTAGCCGACTAGCGGGGAGCTCCTACAATGAGCAGTTCTTC. Translation gives CASSRLAGSSYNEQFF.

CDR3 in amino acids: CASSLRGGHDRTDTQYF. CDR3 nucleotide sequence: TGTGCCAGCAGCCTCCGCGGGGGGCATGACCGCACAGATACGCAGTATTTT. V gene TRBV9 combines with J gene TRBJ2-3; 8 bases align to TRBD2. This CDR3 contains 17 residues. Trimming removed 4 bases from V and 1 base from J; junction bases left unmatched: 11. CDR1 and CDR2 from the germline V gene are SGDLS and YYNGEE. Full variable domain (missing parts from reference TRBV9 and TRBJ2-3): DSGVTQTPKHLITATGQRVTLRCSPRSGDLSVYWYQQSLDQGLQFLIQYYNGEERAKGNILERFSAQQFPDLHSELNLSSLELGDSALYFCASSLRGGHDRTDTQYFGPGTRLTVL.

This chain links TRBV10-3 with TRBJ2-7, with TRBD2 matching over 15 bases. There are 16 residues in the CDR3. With V trimmed by 4 bases and J by 0 bases, 1 base remained unmatched. Germline V CDR1 and CDR2: ENHRY, SYGVKD. CDR3 nucleotides: TGTGCCATCAGTGGGACTAGCGGGGGGGCCTCCTACGAGCAGTACTTC. Its protein is CAISGTSGGASYEQYF.

This sequence joins TRBV5-1 and TRBJ2-2; 7 bases line up with TRBD2. With 2 bases clipped from V and 0 bases from J, the junction kept 7 bases outside the gene matches. Germline assignment: CDR1 SGHRS and CDR2 YFSETQ. The CDR3 is made up of 17 amino acids. The CDR3 spells CASSFPAGPSNTGELFF. The CDR3 nucleotides are TGCGCCAGCAGCTTTCCAGCGGGACCGTCGAACACCGGGGAGCTGTTTTTT.

V gene TRBV6-5 combines with J gene TRBJ1-6; D call uncertain. Germline-derived CDR1 and CDR2 are MNHEY and SVGAGI. V lost 0 bases and J 7 bases, leaving 4 bases between the germline ends. The CDR3 is made up of 13 amino acids. The CDR3 loop reads CASSYSRNSPLHF. The CDR3 DNA is TGTGCCAGCAGTTACTCGAGGAATTCACCCCTCCACTTT.

V is TRBV7-3 and J is TRBJ2-5; D is ambiguous. The ends were cut back, 2 bases at V and 6 bases at J, with 10 bases in the middle. Germline CDR1 and CDR2: SGHTA and FQGTGA. This CDR3 comprises 13 residues. The DNA of the CDR3 is TGTGCCAGCAGCTTAGGCCCCGAACAGACCCAGTACTTC. Amino acid sequence: CASSLGPEQTQYF.

This clone was observed a few times. Here the CDR3 reads CASSLSTGSPEAFF. The CDR3 DNA reads TGCGCCAGCTCCCTTTCGACAGGTTCCCCCGAAGCTTTCTTT. The rearrangement links TRBV5-1 to TRBJ1-1; possibly TRBD1 for D (6 bases). This CDR3 has 14 residues. The ends were cut back, 7 bases at V and 8 bases at J, with 21 bases in the middle. Germline values: CDR1 SGHRS, CDR2 YFSETQ.

The chain couples TRBV6-5 to TRBJ2-7; 12 bases agree with TRBD2. The CDR3 spans 15 residues. The V gene's germline CDR1 is MNHEY and CDR2 SVGAGI. The J segment lost 2 bases and the V segment lost 5 bases, leaving 4 bases of the junction unmatched. This CDR3 is CASSRLAGAPYEQYF. CDR3 DNA: TGTGCCAGCAGTCGACTAGCGGGGGCCCCCTACGAGCAGTACTTC.

V usage is TRBV6-5 and J usage is TRBJ2-7; D is ambiguous. Trimming pared 2 bases from V and 3 bases from J, leaving 8 bases between. This CDR3 region has 13 residues. Germline values: CDR1 MNHEY, CDR2 SVGAGI. The CDR3 DNA is TGTGCCAGCAGTTACCAGAACCGCTACGAGCAGTACTTC. It specifies CASSYQNRYEQYF.

The rearrangement links TRBV4-2 to TRBJ1-2, with 8 bases identical to TRBD1. The CDR3 runs to 15 residues. Germline CDR1 LGHNA, CDR2 YNFKEQ. Trimming cost V 0 bases and J 3 bases; bases outside gene matches: 3. The CDR3, as DNA: TGTGCCAGCAGCCAAGACAGGGGGCGCGACTATGGCTACACCTTC. Protein: CASSQDRGRDYGYTF.

This chain uses TRBV9 with TRBJ2-2, with 14 bases fitting TRBD2. After removal of 2 bases from V and 8 bases from J, the junction contained 11 bases not matched to a gene. The germline gives CDR1 SGDLS, CDR2 YYNGEE. The CDR3 is made up of 18 amino acids. CDR3 coding DNA: TGTGCCAGCAGCGTTAGACTAGCGGGAGGGCAGGAAGGAGGGGAGCTGTTTTTT. It is translated as CASSVRLAGGQEGGELFF.

The V call is TRBV19, the J call TRBJ1-1; D remains unclear. The V and J ends lost 5 bases and 1 base respectively, with 11 bases between them. The CDR3 is made up of 14 amino acids. The germline V gene has CDR1 LNHDA and CDR2 SQIVND (reference sequence). The CDR3 region has the DNA TGTGCCAGTAGTCCCCGAGGAACGAACACTGAAGCTTTCTTT. This sequence encodes CASSPRGTNTEAFF. Full variable domain (missing parts from reference TRBV19 and TRBJ1-1): DGGITQSPKYLFRKEGQNVTLSCEQNLNHDAMYWYRQDPGQGLRLIYYSQIVNDFQKGDIAEGYSVSREKKESFPLTVTSAQKNPTAFYLCASSPRGTNTEAFFGQGTRLTVV.

The chain joins TRBV7-9 to TRBJ1-1; D gene uncertain. Per germline, CDR1 SEHNR and CDR2 FQNEAQ (reference sequence). This CDR3 region has 13 residues. V was pared by 1 base and J by 4 bases, with 7 bases between. The CDR3 DNA sequence: TGTGCCAGCAGCTTAGTCCGAGGCACTGAAGCTTTCTTT. This translates into CASSLVRGTEAFF.

The J gene is TRBJ1-5, the V gene TRBV19, with D unclear. CDR1 LNHDA and CDR2 SQIVND come from the germline V gene (reference sequence). Trimming took off 1 base at V and 5 bases at J, with 15 bases between the two ends. The CDR3 runs 16 residues. Here the CDR3 DNA reads TGTGCCAGTAGTATAGTTCGCGGTTCCGGGGATCAGCCCCAGCATTTT. This codes for CASSIVRGSGDQPQHF.

To note about this clone: Because it lacks the conserved phenylalanine or tryptophan at the end, this CDR3 is likely a read error. The DNA is omitted, as the CDR3 cannot be located on it reliably, and the CDR3 follows TCRdb's listing. The chain carries TRBV21-1 and TRBJ2-7; the table's D call of TRBD2 was not tested on the DNA. TRBV21-1 is a recognized pseudogene. The CDR3 is 11 amino acids in total, end residues counted. CDR3 residues: CASRESGTPSP.

V usage is TRBV5-1 and J usage is TRBJ1-2, with D perhaps matching TRBD1 (6 bases). CDR1 and CDR2 from the germline V gene are SGHRS and YFSETQ. Trimming pared 3 bases from V and 6 bases from J, leaving 15 bases between. The CDR3 covers 14 residues. The CDR3, as DNA: TGCGCCAGCAGCTATGGACAGCTAGGCGATGGCTACACCTTC. It translates to CASSYGQLGDGYTF.

V and J are TRBV28 and TRBJ1-2; 8 bases map to TRBD1. V trimming: 5 bases; J trimming: 3 bases; junction bases outside the gene matches: 5. The CDR3 has 14 residues. The V gene's germline CDR1 is MDHEN and CDR2 SYDVKM. CDR3 loop: CASSPPGGYYGYTF. The CDR3 bases are TGTGCCAGCAGTCCCCCAGGGGGCTACTATGGCTACACCTTC.

As for this clone: Additional DNA sequences in this sample encode the identical CDR3. The genes are TRBV28 and TRBJ1-2, with unresolved D. V gave up 3 bases and J gave up 2 bases, with 10 bases separating them. The length of the CDR3 is 14 residues. The V gene's germline CDR1 is MDHEN and CDR2 SYDVKM. The CDR3 sequence is CASSFPSKNYGYTF. In DNA form, the CDR3 reads TGTGCCAGCAGTTTCCCATCTAAGAACTATGGCTACACCTTC.

The rearrangement joins TRBV6-5 to TRBJ1-5; possible D gene TRBD1, 5 bases. In germline, CDR1 is MNHEY, CDR2 SVGAGI. The CDR3 runs to 14 residues. The ends were cut back, 5 bases at V and 6 bases at J, with 14 bases in the middle. The CDR3 DNA sequence: TGTGCCAGCAGTCCAAGCGGGGGGGTTCAGCCCCAGCATTTT. Translated, it gives CASSPSGGVQPQHF.

This chain uses TRBV7-6 with TRBJ2-3; the D is unclear. V shed 4 bases and J shed 1 base, with 9 bases lying between them. CDR1 is SGHVS and CDR2 is FNYEAQ in the germline V gene. The CDR3 extends over 14 amino acids. The CDR3, as DNA: TGTGCCAGCAGCTCACTACGAGGCACAGATACGCAGTATTTT. Amino acids: CASSSLRGTDTQYF.

The chain carries TRBV5-8 and TRBJ2-5; 10 bases fit TRBD2. V trimming: 2 bases; J trimming: 9 bases; junction bases outside the gene matches: 16. The germline V gene encodes CDR1 SGHTS and CDR2 YDEGEE. The CDR3 is made up of 17 amino acids. CDR3 in DNA: TGTGCCAGCAGCTTCTGGTTGGTAGCGGGAGGACCCCGGGCCCAGTACTTC. Amino acids: CASSFWLVAGGPRAQYF.

V and J are TRBV19 and TRBJ2-1; 8 bases line up with TRBD2. This CDR3 has 15 residues. CDR1 is LNHDA, CDR2 SQIVND, per germline (reference sequence). Trimming took 5 bases from V and 6 from J; bases not matched to a gene: 9. In DNA form, the CDR3 reads TGTGCCAGTAGTGGAGAAGGACTAGCATCCAATGAGCAGTTCTTC. Translating it yields CASSGEGLASNEQFF.

This chain connects TRBV6-1 to TRBJ2-7, with a possible D match to TRBD2 (5 bases). The CDR3 is made up of 14 amino acids. Per the germline V gene, CDR1 is MNHNS and CDR2 is SASEGT. Trimming removed 7 bases from V and 0 bases from J, with 13 bases in between. The CDR3 loop is CASITGWSSYEQYF. CDR3 nucleotide sequence: TGTGCCAGCATTACGGGGTGGAGCTCCTACGAGCAGTACTTC.

For the CDR3, the DNA is TGTGCCAGCAGCTTGGACAGGGGCACAGATACGCAGTATTTT. Encoded protein: CASSLDRGTDTQYF. The V gene is TRBV5-5, the J gene TRBJ2-3; D possibly corresponds to TRBD1 (6 bases). V lost 0 bases and J 1 base, leaving 6 bases between the germline ends. CDR1 is SGHKS and CDR2 is YYEKEE in the germline V gene (reference sequence). This CDR3 spans 14 amino acids.